Only a few counts were recorded for the clone carrying this T cell receptor beta chain. Primers used in a second PCR of about 6 to 11 cycles were a sample-barcoded 5' primer and a J-beta primer mix. Every molecule of cDNA carried a tag from a template-switch adaptor with 12 random nucleotides. TCRdb itself ran the 5' RACE reads through MiXCR, one entry per CDR3 protein. This sample yields hundreds of thousands of distinct CDR3 sequences, of which approximately 44% are seen a single time; around 21% belongs to the top ten. Germline lookup yields CDR1 SGHDT and CDR2 YYEEEE. V lost 2 bases to trimming and J lost 5 bases; unmatched junction nucleotides: 9. The CDR3 sequence is 16 residues long. Extraction yielded at least 5 micrograms of total RNA per sample. The data belong to a study of blood T cells in healthy people across ages.

Material for sequencing was blood. The clonotype was recovered from a man aged 55 to 70 in good health. The rearrangement links TRBV5-6 to TRBJ2-7, with TRBD1 identical over 11 bases. The DNA of the CDR3 is TGTGCCAGCAGCTTCTCGTCCGGGACAGGGGGTGACGAGCAGTACTTC. Its translation: CASSFSSGTGGDEQYF.